The T cell receptor (beta chain) described here comes from a study of regulatory T cells in long-lasting Graves disease. Study overall: New Graves' disease cases had less than 3 months of antithyroid drugs.

Documented time point: newly diagnosed GD, antithyroid drugs for less than 3 months. TCR sequences were obtained from RNA taken from PBMCs. Patients came from an endocrinology department in Xi'an, China. Arm-PCR with iRepertoire HTBI primers amplified the CDR3 regions for these TCR beta libraries. From the multiplex PCR reads, TCRdb called clonotypes with MiXCR, one entry per CDR3 protein. Seen here are 400,000 to 500,000 distinct CDR3 sequences, about a sixth observed once, and the top ten hold about 25%. Many counts were recorded for this clonotype. Germline CDR1 DFQATT, CDR2 SNEGSKA (reference sequence). The CDR3 loop spans 13 amino acids. These data also featured in a second study, about T cells in Graves' hyperthyroidism and ophthalmopathy. This second study notes: The study enrolled patients aged 18 to 65 with newly diagnosed hyperthyroidism of under 2 months' duration. Thyroid ultrasound, orbital computed tomography, clinical symptoms, and serum thyroxine and TRAb underpinned diagnoses.

The material was peripheral blood mononuclear cells (PBMCs), obtained at new diagnosis, from a patient treated with antithyroid drugs. V usage is TRBV20-1 and J usage is TRBJ2-5, with a tentative D call TRBD2 (5 bases). The clonotype originates from a young woman with Graves disease. The CDR3: CSGLSASRETQYF. Written as DNA, the CDR3 is TGCAGCGGGCTGAGCGCTAGCAGGGAGACCCAGTACTTC.